The 25 T cell receptor beta chains listed next were all sequenced from one sample in a study of OX40 agonist ivuxolimab in advanced cancers. The data were produced by immunoSEQ multiplex PCR, yet TCRdb's version contains in-frame clones alone and is incomplete. The data contain around 83,000 clones, approximately 88% of them singletons. The material was CD4+ or CD8+ T cells sorted from blood, obtained in a trial of the OX40 agonist ivuxolimab. The source is an adult with an advanced solid tumor such as melanoma, head and neck, liver or kidney cancer.

This chain connects TRBV7-3 to TRBJ2-6; D possibly corresponds to TRBD2 (6 bases). Looked up from germline, CDR1 is SGHTA and CDR2 is FQGTGA. The V gene lost 5 bases and the J gene lost 3 bases, with 14 bases spanning the gap. There are 16 residues in the CDR3. The CDR3: CASSPSGAVGANVLTF. CDR3 sequence (DNA): TGTGCCAGCAGCCCCTCGGGAGCGGTTGGGGCCAACGTCCTGACTTTC.

The CDR3 DNA reads TGTGCCAGCAGCTCTCATAGGGGGTTAGACGGCAATCAGCCCCAGCATTTT. It is translated as CASSSHRGLDGNQPQHF. The chain joins TRBV5-6 to TRBJ1-5, with D possibly TRBD1 on 6 matching bases. Germline CDR1 and CDR2: SGHDT and YYEEEE. Trimming took off 3 bases at V and 2 bases at J, with 18 bases between the two ends. The CDR3 runs to 17 residues.

The V and J genes are TRBV6-1 and TRBJ2-5; TRBD1 might be the D (5 bases). The J call may be faulty, since TRBJ2-7 better matches the DNA end. Germline V lookup: CDR1 MNHNS, CDR2 SASEGT. The CDR3 has 14 amino acids. The CDR3 here is CASSEGRARYEQYF. The DNA for the CDR3 is TGTGCCAGCAGTGAAGGCAGGGCCCGGTACGAGCAGTACTTC.

The genes are TRBV5-1 and TRBJ2-6; D gene unclear. V was pared by 0 bases and J by 0 bases, with 16 bases between. Germline CDR1 and CDR2: SGHRS and YFSETQ. This CDR3 has 19 residues. The CDR3 DNA sequence: TGCGCCAGCAGCTTGGCCAGGAGCTCGCGAGGCTCTGGGGCCAACGTCCTGACTTTC. It is translated as CASSLARSSRGSGANVLTF.

This sequence joins TRBV7-9 and TRBJ2-5; 7 positions match TRBD1. In germline, CDR1 is SEHNR, CDR2 FQNEAQ (reference sequence). With V trimmed by 4 bases and J by 5 bases, 4 bases remained unmatched. The CDR3 loop spans 13 amino acids. The CDR3 DNA follows: TGTGCCAGCAGCTCGACAGGGTCGGAGACCCAGTACTTC. Amino acid sequence: CASSSTGSETQYF.

J is TRBJ1-1 and V is TRBV6-1; TRBD1 might be the D (6 bases). Trimming stripped 2 bases from V and 6 bases from J, with 13 bases between. Per the germline V gene, CDR1 is MNHNS and CDR2 is SASEGT. This CDR3 comprises 14 residues. The CDR3 spells CASSELRQGSEAFF. The CDR3 coding sequence is TGTGCCAGCAGTGAATTGAGGCAGGGGTCTGAAGCTTTCTTT.

This chain joins TRBV18 and TRBJ1-4; TRBD1 might be the D (5 bases). The CDR3 is 13 residues long. Trimming stripped 4 bases from V and 8 bases from J, with 11 bases between. From germline, CDR1 is KGHSH and CDR2 LQKENI. The CDR3 loop is CASSLTGHEKLFF. CDR3 nucleotides: TGTGCCAGCTCACTTACAGGCCACGAAAAACTGTTTTTT.

This clone was counted once. One end of the junction fails to match germline, which may point to a read error. The chain uses TRBV6-1 and TRBJ2-3; TRBD1 matches 7 bases. The CDR3 sequence is 14 residues long. Germline loops: CDR1 MNHNS, CDR2 SASEGT. CDR3 sequence: CASSEERPGQTQYF. The CDR3 region has the DNA TGTGCCAGCAGCGAAGAAAGACCGGGACAGACGCAGTATTTT.

The chain recombines TRBV5-8 with TRBJ2-1; unclear D gene. Trimming left V 4 bases short and J 0 bases short, with 11 bases between. This CDR3 spans 15 amino acids. Germline V lookup: CDR1 SGHTS, CDR2 YDEGEE. CDR3 residues: CASSVGSSSYNEQFF. The CDR3 DNA sequence: TGTGCCAGCAGCGTTGGGTCAAGCTCCTACAATGAGCAGTTCTTC.

The chain carries TRBV11-1 and TRBJ1-3; D may be TRBD1 (5 bases). In germline, CDR1 is SGHAT, CDR2 FQDESV (reference sequence). Trimming shortened V by 11 bases and J by 0 bases, and 17 bases separated the two germline ends. The CDR3 is 15 residues long. Here the CDR3 reads CAAGSAGSSGNTIYF. The CDR3 DNA reads TGTGCCGCGGGATCCGCAGGGAGCTCTGGAAACACCATATATTTT. Combining the CDR3 with reference TRBV11-1 and TRBJ1-3 gives the whole variable domain EAEVAQSPRYKITEKSQAVAFWCDPISGHATLYWYRQILGQGPELLVQFQDESVVDDSQLPKDRFSAERLKGVDSTLKIQPAELGDSAMYLCAAGSAGSSGNTIYFGEGSWLTVV.

This sequence joins TRBV6-5 and TRBJ1-3; perhaps TRBD1 as D (5 bases). Germline loops: CDR1 MNHEY, CDR2 SVGAGI. The V gene lost 7 bases and the J gene lost 6 bases, with 13 bases spanning the gap. This CDR3 has 13 amino acids. The CDR3 here is CASTNRDLNTIYF. The CDR3 coding sequence is TGTGCCAGCACTAACCGGGACCTAAACACCATATATTTT.

The genes are TRBV7-2 and TRBJ2-7; D remains ambiguous. The V gene lost 5 bases and the J gene lost 2 bases, with 13 bases spanning the gap. This CDR3 has 14 amino acids. CDR1 SGHTA and CDR2 FQGNSA come from the germline V gene. The CDR3 reads CASSKPVHTYEQYF. The CDR3 DNA follows: TGTGCCAGCAGCAAGCCGGTACACACCTACGAGCAGTACTTC.

The genes are TRBV5-6 and TRBJ1-1, with 12 positions matching TRBD1. Germline CDR1 reads SGHDT; CDR2 reads YYEEEE. The CDR3 spans 17 residues. V shed 0 bases, J shed 3 bases, and the junction held 6 bases outside the gene matches. The CDR3 is CASSLASGDRGHTEAFF. CDR3 in DNA: TGTGCCAGCAGCTTGGCCTCGGGGGACAGGGGGCACACTGAAGCTTTCTTT.

In this sample, this clone turned up once. Germline and junction disagree at one end, which may indicate a read error. The V call is TRBV5-6, the J call TRBJ1-2; D is uncertain. The CDR3 sequence is 14 residues long. Germline CDR1 and CDR2: SGHDT and YYEEEE. CDR3 residues: CASCFQSTTYGYTF. In DNA form, the CDR3 reads TGTGCCAGCTGCTTTCAAAGTACAACCTATGGCTACACCTTC.

The chain links TRBV11-3 to TRBJ2-5, with D possibly TRBD1 on 5 matching bases. The V end lost 4 bases, the J end lost 7 bases, and 16 bases lay between the germline ends. Germline V gene lookup returns CDR1 SGHNT and CDR2 YENEEA. This CDR3 spans 14 amino acids. CDR3 nucleotide sequence: TGTGCCAGCAGCTCGACAGTCAATATTGGGACCCAGTACTTC. Amino acids: CASSSTVNIGTQYF.

The rearrangement joins TRBV4-1 to TRBJ1-4; D unresolved. Germline V gene sequence: CDR1 MGHRA, CDR2 YSYEKL. This CDR3 spans 12 amino acids. V was pared by 0 bases and J by 11 bases, with 7 bases between. The CDR3 loop reads CASSQDGQKLFF. The CDR3 DNA reads as TGCGCCAGCAGCCAAGATGGTCAGAAACTGTTTTTT.

This clone was picked up a small number of times. The genes are TRBV6-1 and TRBJ1-2, with a possible D match to TRBD1 (5 bases). Germline CDR1 reads MNHNS; CDR2 reads SASEGT. V gave up 0 bases and J gave up 0 bases, with 11 bases separating them. The CDR3 is 16 amino acids. CDR3 region: CASSEALQGANYGYTF. The CDR3 coding sequence is TGTGCCAGCAGTGAAGCGCTGCAGGGAGCTAACTATGGCTACACCTTC.

The genes are TRBV18 and TRBJ2-7, with 7 bases lining up with TRBD2. This CDR3 has 17 amino acids. Trimming cost V 2 bases and J 5 bases; bases outside gene matches: 15. CDR1 is KGHSH, CDR2 LQKENI, per germline. The CDR3 loop reads CASSPIGWPGGGHEQYF. CDR3 sequence (DNA): TGTGCCAGCTCACCAATCGGTTGGCCGGGAGGCGGCCACGAGCAGTACTTC.

The chain uses TRBV4-3 and TRBJ2-2, with a weak D call TRBD1 (5 bases). Germline CDR1 LGHNA, CDR2 YSLEER. This CDR3 spans 17 amino acids. V was trimmed by 4 bases and J by 5 bases, leaving 20 bases between them. This CDR3 is CASSRTARPQGTGELFF. The DNA for the CDR3 is TGCGCCAGCAGCCGGACGGCCCGGCCGCAGGGTACCGGGGAGCTGTTTTTT.

Concerning this clone: Other DNA sequences in the sample encode the same CDR3. The rearrangement joins TRBV11-2 to TRBJ1-2; TRBD1 matches 10 bases. The V segment lost 5 bases and the J segment 6 bases; nucleotides outside the gene matches: 3. The CDR3 loop spans 13 amino acids. Germline CDR1 reads SGHAT; CDR2 reads FQNNGV. CDR3 in DNA: TGTGCCAGCAGCCTCGGGACAGGGGATGGCTACACCTTC. Protein sequence: CASSLGTGDGYTF.

The V gene is TRBV6-6, the J gene TRBJ1-6; D is undetermined. CDR1 is MNHNY, CDR2 SVGAGI, per germline (reference sequence). V was pared by 5 bases and J by 3 bases, with 8 bases between. This CDR3 has 14 residues. The CDR3 sequence is CASSPQVYNSPLHF. The DNA of the CDR3 is TGTGCCAGCAGTCCCCAGGTCTATAATTCACCCCTCCACTTT.

The chain couples TRBV6-5 to TRBJ1-5; D gene ambiguous. The CDR3 has 12 amino acids. With 7 bases removed from V and 9 bases from J, the gap between germline ends came to 13 bases. Germline values: CDR1 MNHEY, CDR2 SVGAGI. CDR3 in DNA: TGTGCCAGCACCTGGGAGCAGCGGCCCCAGCATTTT. Translated: CASTWEQRPQHF.

CDR3 nucleotides: TGTGCCAGCATCCTCGGGCCGAGAGGGCATCAGCCCCAGCATTTT. This sequence encodes CASILGPRGHQPQHF. V and J are TRBV6-1 and TRBJ1-5; D unresolved. The V gene lost 7 bases and the J gene lost 5 bases, with 18 bases spanning the gap. This CDR3 has 15 residues. CDR1 and CDR2 from the germline V gene are MNHNS and SASEGT.

This sequence joins TRBV7-9 and TRBJ2-7, with 7 bases that match TRBD2. The junction had 15 bases not matched to a gene; V was cut back by 5 bases and J by 2 bases. The CDR3 loop spans 17 amino acids. Germline V gene lookup returns CDR1 SEHNR and CDR2 FQNEAQ (reference sequence). DNA for the CDR3: TGTGCCAGCAGCCTCACTAGGAGCGGGGAGGTTCCCTACGAGCAGTACTTC. It encodes CASSLTRSGEVPYEQYF.

The V and J genes are TRBV7-9 and TRBJ1-4, with a possible D match to TRBD1 (6 bases). Germline CDR1 SEHNR, CDR2 FQNEAQ (reference sequence). The CDR3 totals 16 residues. Trimming took off 2 bases at V and 4 bases at J, with 14 bases between the two ends. As DNA, the CDR3 is TGTGCCAGCAGCTTACGCAGGGGAGGGGATAATGAAAAACTGTTTTTT. The encoded protein is CASSLRRGGDNEKLFF.